Listed below are T cell receptor beta chains from one sample, sequenced in a study of blood T cell repertoires in COVID-19. The assay was immunoSEQ multiplex PCR, and TCRdb's table has in-frame clones only and misses some. The table includes 100,000 to 120,000 clones, about 72% detected once. Sequences were obtained from peripheral blood. The receptors stem from a woman in her sixties with acute or convalescent COVID-19. CDR3s include the opening cysteine and the closing phenylalanine or tryptophan. A D gene is named only where the DNA matches it firmly. The size of a clone is reported for some rows only, either as once, few or many, or as a class for expanded clones.

J | D | V | length | size | DNA | CDR3
TRBJ1-6 | TRBD1 | TRBV3-1/TRBV3-2 | 17 | - | TGTGCCAGCAGCCGCTTGGGGACAGGGGGCAGGGATTCACCCCTCCACTTT | CASSRLGTGGRDSPLHF
TRBJ2-7 | - | TRBV9 | 11 | - | TGTGCCAGCAGCGCCACAGGGGAGCAGTACTTC | CASSATGEQYF
TRBJ2-7 | - | TRBV19 | 14 | - | TGTGCCAGTAGCTCCCTCGGGGGATCCGGCAAGCAGTACTTC | CASSSLGGSGKQYF
TRBJ2-2 | - | TRBV5-1 | 12 | - | TGCGCCAGCAGAAGGGGGACCGGGGAGCTGTTTTTT | CASRRGTGELFF
TRBJ1-6 | - | TRBV4-2 | 16 | once | TGTGCCAGCAGCGCGAGAAGCACAGCCTTAAATTCACCCCTCCACTTT | CASSARSTALNSPLHF
TRBJ1-2 | - | TRBV4-3 | 15 | - | TGCGCCAGCAGCCCCCCAACTTGGCAGGGTGCTGGCTACACCTTC | CASSPPTWQGAGYTF
TRBJ2-2 | - | TRBV5-1 | 14 | - | TGCGCCAGCAGCTCGGGACAGAACACCGGGGAGCTGTTTTTT | CASSSGQNTGELFF
TRBJ1-5 | - | TRBV7-2 | 13 | - | TGTGCCAGCACTGCGGGGAGCAATCAGCCCCAGCATTTT | CASTAGSNQPQHF
TRBJ1-6 | - | TRBV29-1 | 12 | - | TGCAGCGTTGGAGACGGACGAGGGAGACTCCACTTT | CSVGDGRGRLHF
TRBJ1-2 | TRBD1 | TRBV19 | 17 | - | TGTGCCAGTAGTCCTAGGGGGCAAGAGGTCTGGCACTATGGCTACACCTTC | CASSPRGQEVWHYGYTF
TRBJ1-6 | - | TRBV2 | 13 | - | TGTGCCAGCAGTGTTTCTGGGCGCACACCCCTCCACTTT | CASSVSGRTPLHF
TRBJ1-5 | - | TRBV2 | 14 | - | TGTGCCAGCAGTGAAATCCAGGGTAGTCAGCCCCAGCATTTT | CASSEIQGSQPQHF
TRBJ2-7 | TRBD1 | TRBV24-1 | 14 | - | TGTGCCGCTGGGCCCGGGACAGGGGGCCGCGAGCAGTACTTC | CAAGPGTGGREQYF
TRBJ1-1 | - | TRBV21-1 | 15 | few | TGTGCCAGCAGCAAAGGCGCCCCCCAGACAGAAGAAGCTTTCTTT | CASSKGAPQTEEAFF
TRBJ2-3 | - | TRBV18 | 13 | - | TGTGCCAGCTCACCCGCCGCGGGGTATACGCAGTATTTT | CASSPAAGYTQYF
TRBJ1-2 | - | TRBV3-1/TRBV3-2 | 16 | - | TGTGCCAGCAGTCCTCCCCAGGGGCAAGTATGGGATGGCTACACCTTC | CASSPPQGQVWDGYTF
TRBJ2-7 | TRBD1 | TRBV3-1/TRBV3-2 | 17 | - | TGTGCCAGCAGCCCATCGCACCAGACAGGGTGGTCCTACGAGCAGTACTTC | CASSPSHQTGWSYEQYF
TRBJ1-5 | - | TRBV11-2 | 13 | once | TGTGCCAGCAGCTCGGGCTCCGCAGGGGCCCAGCATTTT | CASSSGSAGAQHF
TRBJ1-2 | - | TRBV5-6 | 13 | few | TGTGCCAGCAGCTATCCAGGGCGCTATGGCTACACCTTC | CASSYPGRYGYTF
TRBJ1-5 | TRBD1 | TRBV27 | 16 | - | TGTGCCAGCAGTTCCGCCGGGGACAGTAGCAATCAGCCCCAGCATTTT | CASSSAGDSSNQPQHF
TRBJ2-5 | - | TRBV3-1/TRBV3-2 | 14 | - | TGTGCCAGCAGCCAATATGACTTGGAAGAGACCCAGTACTTC | CASSQYDLEETQYF
TRBJ1-4 | - | TRBV7-8 | 15 | - | TGTGCCAGCAGTTTCGGGGAAAGCGTCAATGAAAAACTGTTTTTT | CASSFGESVNEKLFF